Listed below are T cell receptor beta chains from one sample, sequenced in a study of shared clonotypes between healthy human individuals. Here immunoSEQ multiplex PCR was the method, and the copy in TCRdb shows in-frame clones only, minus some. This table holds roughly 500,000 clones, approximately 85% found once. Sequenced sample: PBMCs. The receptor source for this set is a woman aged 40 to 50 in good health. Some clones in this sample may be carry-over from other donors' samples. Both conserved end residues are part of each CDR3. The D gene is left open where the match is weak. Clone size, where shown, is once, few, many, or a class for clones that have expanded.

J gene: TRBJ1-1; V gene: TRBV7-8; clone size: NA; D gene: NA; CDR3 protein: CASSLGPPGWNTEAFF; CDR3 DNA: TGTGCCAGCAGCTTGGGGCCCCCAGGGTGGAACACTGAAGCTTTCTTT
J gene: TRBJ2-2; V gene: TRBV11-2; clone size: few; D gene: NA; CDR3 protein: CASSLGTGNTGELFF; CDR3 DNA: TGTGCCAGCAGCCTGGGAACAGGGAACACCGGGGAGCTGTTTTTT
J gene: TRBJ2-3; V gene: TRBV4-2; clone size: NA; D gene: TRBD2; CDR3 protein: CASSQVPGLADTDTQYF; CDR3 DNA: TGTGCCAGCAGCCAAGTTCCGGGACTAGCGGACACAGATACGCAGTATTTT
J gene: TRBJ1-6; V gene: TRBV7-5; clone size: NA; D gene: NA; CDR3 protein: CASSPVPVFNSPLHF; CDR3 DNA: TGTGCCAGCAGTCCCGTGCCAGTTTTTAATTCACCCCTCCACTTT
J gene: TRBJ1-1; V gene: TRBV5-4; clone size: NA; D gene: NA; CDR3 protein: CASSFPGADTEAFF; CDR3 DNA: TGTGCCAGCAGCTTTCCAGGGGCGGACACTGAAGCTTTCTTT
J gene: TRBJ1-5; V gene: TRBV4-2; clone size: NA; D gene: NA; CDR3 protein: CASSQDRSNQPQHF; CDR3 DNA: TGTGCCAGCAGCCAAGACAGGAGCAATCAGCCCCAGCATTTT
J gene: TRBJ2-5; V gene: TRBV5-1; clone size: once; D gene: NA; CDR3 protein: CASSPQPRGADGTQYF; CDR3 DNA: TGCGCCAGCAGCCCCCAGCCCAGGGGGGCGGATGGGACCCAGTACTTC
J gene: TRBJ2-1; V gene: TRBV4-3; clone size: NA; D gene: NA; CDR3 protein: CASSQDPGEGYEQFF; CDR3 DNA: TGCGCCAGCAGCCAAGATCCAGGGGAGGGGTATGAGCAGTTCTTC
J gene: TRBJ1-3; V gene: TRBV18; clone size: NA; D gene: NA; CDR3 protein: CASSPPGSSGNTIYF; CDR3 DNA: TGTGCCAGCTCACCACCGGGGAGCTCTGGAAACACCATATATTTT
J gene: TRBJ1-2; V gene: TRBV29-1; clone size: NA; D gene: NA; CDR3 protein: CSVVEGGGGLGYTF; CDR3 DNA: TGCAGCGTGGTTGAAGGCGGGGGCGGTTTGGGCTACACCTTC
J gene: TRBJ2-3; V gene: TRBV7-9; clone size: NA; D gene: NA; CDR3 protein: CASSLATDTQYF; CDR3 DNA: TGTGCCAGCAGCCTGGCTACAGATACGCAGTATTTT